These 10 T cell receptor beta chains share one sample of origin, sequenced in a study of response to subunit inactivated influenza vaccine. TCRdb independently ran MiXCR on the RT-PCR reads; one entry per CDR3 protein. This table holds about 580,000 distinct CDR3 sequences, about 15% found once. This specimen was PBMCs from blood, taken 11 to 12 days after vaccination. Receptor source: a man aged 45-65 years who received an inactivated influenza vaccine.

The chain uses TRBV10-3 and TRBJ1-6; D possibly corresponds to TRBD1 (5 bases). Looked up from germline, CDR1 is ENHRY and CDR2 is SYGVKD. V was clipped by 6 bases and J by 8 bases, with 17 bases between them. CDR3 length equals 15 residues. The CDR3 DNA is TGTGCCATCAGCGAAGAGCGGTTACAGGATTCACCCCTCCACTTT. Translating it yields CAISEERLQDSPLHF.

This clonotype was recorded a few times. The chain employs TRBV29-1 and TRBJ2-1, with D unclear. Germline V lookup: CDR1 SQVTM, CDR2 ANQGSEA. This CDR3 has 12 residues. V was pared by 6 bases and J by 3 bases, with 9 bases between. The CDR3 nucleotides are TGCAGCGTCGGTCAGAACTACAATGAGCAGTTCTTC. This translates into CSVGQNYNEQFF.

This clonotype was picked up a small number of times. The CDR3 spells CSARGVFNYEQYF. CDR3 bases: TGCAGTGCTAGGGGGGTGTTTAACTACGAGCAGTACTTC. The chain couples TRBV20-1 to TRBJ2-7; possibly TRBD1 or TRBD2 for D (5 bases each). The CDR3 spans 13 residues. V was pared by 3 bases and J by 3 bases, with 12 bases between. Germline loops: CDR1 DFQATT, CDR2 SNEGSKA (reference sequence).

This clonotype has a handful of counts. The chain uses TRBV20-1 and TRBJ2-5; D is undetermined. The germline V gene has CDR1 DFQATT and CDR2 SNEGSKA (reference sequence). This CDR3 spans 13 amino acids. The germline V and J ends were trimmed by 3 bases and 5 bases, with 13 bases remaining between them. For the CDR3, the DNA is TGCAGTGCTAGCCAGCCTGCCACGGAGACCCAGTACTTC. Amino acids: CSASQPATETQYF.

The chain links TRBV20-1 to TRBJ2-5; TRBD2 aligns across 8 bases. The CDR3 covers 16 residues. Per the germline V gene, CDR1 is DFQATT and CDR2 is SNEGSKA (reference sequence). After removal of 3 bases from V and 6 bases from J, the junction contained 15 bases not matched to a gene. The chain's CDR3 is CSARGTGGSALKTQYF. CDR3 bases: TGCAGTGCTAGGGGGACGGGGGGGAGTGCTCTTAAGACCCAGTACTTC.

This clonotype was seen a few times. The V call is TRBV12-3 or TRBV12-4, the J call TRBJ2-7; 12 nucleotides agree with TRBD2. V trimming: 6 bases; J trimming: 4 bases; junction bases outside the gene matches: 4. The CDR3 totals 14 residues. The CDR3 reads CASSGLAGLYEQYF. CDR3 DNA sequence: TGTGCCAGCAGCGGACTAGCGGGGCTTTACGAGCAGTACTTC.

The sample holds many counts of this clonotype. The V and J genes are TRBV7-2 and TRBJ2-5; D may match TRBD1 or TRBD2 (5 bases each). Between the trimmed V and J ends, which lost 3 bases and 5 bases, there was a span of 10 bases. The CDR3 contains 13 residues. Germline CDR1 SGHTA, CDR2 FQGNSA. In nucleotides, the CDR3 is TGTGCCAGCAGCTTGGGGGTGTGGGAGACCCAGTACTTC. Amino acid sequence: CASSLGVWETQYF.

The chain joins TRBV6-1 to TRBJ2-3; 9 positions match TRBD1. V lost 0 bases, J lost 3 bases, and 1 base stayed unmatched. Looked up from germline, CDR1 is MNHNS and CDR2 is SASEGT. This CDR3 is 15 amino acids long. The CDR3 DNA reads TGTGCCAGCAGTGAAGCGGGACAGGGAACAGATACGCAGTATTTT. It specifies CASSEAGQGTDTQYF.

V usage is TRBV5-1 and J usage is TRBJ2-7; D call uncertain. V gave up 0 bases and J gave up 2 bases, with 15 bases separating them. Germline values: CDR1 SGHRS, CDR2 YFSETQ. CDR3 length: 16 residues. Here the CDR3 reads CASSLAEVRLAYEQYF. The CDR3 DNA reads as TGCGCCAGCAGCTTGGCCGAGGTGCGGTTGGCCTACGAGCAGTACTTC.

The chain employs TRBV28 and TRBJ1-2, with 8 bases identical to TRBD1. Germline CDR1 is MDHEN and CDR2 is SYDVKM. V shed 10 bases, J shed 2 bases, and the junction held 9 bases outside the gene matches. There are 14 residues in the CDR3. Written as DNA, the CDR3 is TGTGCCATCACCAGACAGGGGAGGAACTATGGCTACACCTTC. This gives the protein CAITRQGRNYGYTF.